The next 28 T cell receptor beta chains were all read from a single sample in a study of blood T cells in healthy people across ages. Primed by a sample-barcoded 5' primer and a J-beta primer mix, a second PCR proceeded for 7 to 11 cycles. TCRdb reprocessed the 5' RACE reads with MiXCR, giving one entry per CDR3 protein. The profile shows 1 million or so distinct CDR3 sequences, 45% of them singletons. The sequenced sample was blood. These receptors were collected from a woman aged 60-75 years in good health.

The chain couples TRBV6-1 to TRBJ2-1; D gene ambiguous. Trimming took 7 bases from V and 0 from J, leaving 10 bases between them. The CDR3 consists of 14 residues. CDR1 is MNHNS and CDR2 is SASEGT in the germline V gene. The CDR3 protein is CASTQSFSYNEQFF. The DNA of the CDR3 is TGTGCCAGCACACAGAGCTTCTCCTACAATGAGCAGTTCTTC.

The chain links TRBV20-1 to TRBJ2-5, with 9 bases lining up with TRBD1. The J call may be wrong; the DNA end is better matched by TRBJ2-7. The CDR3 is 16 residues long. From germline, CDR1 is DFQATT and CDR2 SNEGSKA (reference sequence). For the CDR3, the DNA is TGCAGTGCTAAACCATTTCCGGGACAGGGCAAAGACGAGCAGTACTTC. The encoded protein is CSAKPFPGQGKDEQYF.

The V and J genes are TRBV6-1 and TRBJ2-5; maybe TRBD2 (5 bases). TRBJ2-7 explains the end of the DNA better; the J call may be wrong. The germline gives CDR1 MNHNS, CDR2 SASEGT. The CDR3 is 16 amino acids. The CDR3 DNA reads as TGTGCCAGCAGTGAAGCGCTGCTCGGGGATAATTACGAGCAGTACTTC. Its translation: CASSEALLGDNYEQYF.

The chain has TRBV28 and TRBJ1-5, with 8 bases that match TRBD1. This CDR3 is built from 17 residues. Germline CDR1 and CDR2: MDHEN and SYDVKM. The V segment lost 5 bases and the J segment 1 base; nucleotides outside the gene matches: 10. The CDR3 loop is CASSPWGGQGSNQPQHF. CDR3 DNA sequence: TGTGCCAGCAGTCCGTGGGGTGGACAGGGAAGCAATCAGCCCCAGCATTTT.

To note about this clonotype: The junction shows a germline mismatch at one end, possibly a read error. The rearrangement joins TRBV12-3 or TRBV12-4 to TRBJ2-1; TRBD2 matches 8 bases. The CDR3 covers 18 residues. CDR3 DNA: TGTGCCGGCAGTTTAATAGGAGGGGCGGGGGGCCTCTACAATGAGCAGTTCTTC. This translates into CAGSLIGGAGGLYNEQFF.

About this clonotype: The CDR3 end shows no conserved phenylalanine or tryptophan, and so a read error is likely. This sequence joins TRBV29-1 and TRBJ2-1; 8 bases agree with TRBD1. CDR3 size: 14 residues. The germline V gene encodes CDR1 SQVTM and CDR2 ANQGSEA. V lost 3 bases, J lost 4 bases, and 5 bases stayed unmatched. Here the CDR3 DNA reads TGCAGCGTTGATGCAGGGACAGGTTACAATGAGCAGTTCTAC. The encoded protein is CSVDAGTGYNEQFY.

The chain links TRBV7-9 to TRBJ2-3; D call uncertain. Trimming pared 3 bases from V and 0 bases from J, leaving 13 bases between. Germline CDR1 and CDR2: SEHNR and FQNEAQ (reference sequence). This CDR3 has 16 amino acids. The CDR3 bases are TGTGCCAGCAGCTTGGGGAAGGCCGCAAGCACAGATACGCAGTATTTT. This codes for CASSLGKAASTDTQYF.

This clonotype was found a few times. The chain recombines TRBV6-5 with TRBJ1-1; possible D gene TRBD1, 6 bases. This CDR3 spans 16 amino acids. The V gene's germline CDR1 is MNHEY and CDR2 SVGAGI. Trimming removed 0 bases at V and 0 bases at J, with 11 bases between. As DNA, the CDR3 is TGTGCCAGCAGTTACTCAGGGGGTTGGGTGAACACTGAAGCTTTCTTT. Translated: CASSYSGGWVNTEAFF.

This clonotype was detected only a few times. The rearrangement links TRBV24-1 to TRBJ2-3; D is ambiguous. There are 17 residues in the CDR3. Germline values: CDR1 KGHDR, CDR2 SFDVKD. V was shortened by 8 bases and J by 0 bases, with 20 bases between the two germline ends. CDR3 nucleotides: TGTGCCACCAAAGATCCAAGGACGGCAAAGAGCACAGATACGCAGTATTTT. Amino acids: CATKDPRTAKSTDTQYF.

This clonotype was observed many times. The chain couples TRBV5-1 to TRBJ2-1; TRBD2 matches 10 bases. With V trimmed by 4 bases and J by 8 bases, 9 bases remained unmatched. This CDR3 has 15 residues. Germline lookup yields CDR1 SGHRS and CDR2 YFSETQ. The CDR3 DNA reads TGCGCCAGCAGCACGCTAGCGGGAGTCGACCATGAGCAGTTCTTC. Residues: CASSTLAGVDHEQFF. Combining the CDR3 with reference TRBV5-1 and TRBJ2-1 gives the whole variable domain KAGVTQTPRYLIKTRGQQVTLSCSPISGHRSVSWYQQTPGQGLQFLFEYFSETQRNKGNFPGRFSGRQFSNSRSEMNVSTLELGDSALYLCASSTLAGVDHEQFFGPGTRLTVL.

This chain links TRBV20-1 with TRBJ2-1; D is ambiguous. Between the trimmed V and J ends, which lost 2 bases and 2 bases, there was a span of 13 bases. This CDR3 has 15 amino acids. Germline assignment: CDR1 DFQATT and CDR2 SNEGSKA (reference sequence). The CDR3 nucleotides read TGCAGTGCTAGATCTGGACCAAGCCCCTACAATGAGCAGTTCTTC. Encoded protein: CSARSGPSPYNEQFF.

The genes are TRBV25-1 and TRBJ2-5; D ambiguous. Looked up from germline, CDR1 is MGHDK and CDR2 is SYGVNS. The CDR3 is made up of 15 amino acids. V was shortened by 2 bases and J by 9 bases, with 19 bases between the two germline ends. Here the CDR3 reads CASSEKASRPSAQYF. The DNA of the CDR3 is TGTGCCAGCAGTGAAAAGGCCTCCCGACCTTCGGCCCAGTACTTC.

With respect to this clonotype: At one end, the junction sequence differs from germline, possibly due to a read error. V usage is TRBV3-1 and J usage is TRBJ2-6, with D tentatively TRBD1 (6 bases). There are 17 residues in the CDR3. Germline values: CDR1 LGHDT, CDR2 YNNKEL (reference sequence). CDR3 sequence reads: CASRQGSGLSGASVLTF. The DNA of the CDR3 is TGTGCCAGCCGCCAGGGGAGTGGCCTCTCTGGGGCCAGCGTCCTGACTTTC.

The rearrangement joins TRBV20-1 to TRBJ2-5; TRBD1 aligns across 7 bases. The germline CDR1 and CDR2 sequences are DFQATT and SNEGSKA (reference sequence). The CDR3 is 13 residues long. CDR3 sequence reads: CRTGPGYQETQYF. CDR3 bases: TGCAGGACAGGGCCCGGTTACCAAGAGACCCAGTACTTC.

About this clonotype: Because it lacks the conserved phenylalanine or tryptophan at the end, this CDR3 is likely a read error. This chain links TRBV7-9 with TRBJ2-5; TRBD1 matches 10 bases. This CDR3 region has 15 residues. Germline-derived CDR1 and CDR2 are SEHNR and FQNEAQ (reference sequence). Trimming at V came to 4 bases and at J to 4 bases, leaving 6 bases not matched to a gene. The DNA of the CDR3 is TGTGCCAGCAGCTCCCCGGACAGGGGGAGAGAGACCCAGTACGTC. It codes for CASSSPDRGRETQYV.

Of note for this clonotype: One end of the junction varies from germline; a read error may be responsible. The chain couples TRBV6-5 to TRBJ2-5; D perhaps matches TRBD2 (6 bases). CDR3 size: 13 residues. Germline values: CDR1 MNHEY, CDR2 SVGAGI. CDR3 bases: TGTGCCAGCAGTGACTCGGCCAGCGGGCCTATGTACTTC. Its translation: CASSDSASGPMYF.

The chain is built from TRBV12-3 or TRBV12-4 and TRBJ2-4, with 9 positions matching TRBD1. The trim removed 5 bases at V and 3 bases at J, leaving 8 bases unmatched. CDR3 size: 16 residues. The CDR3 region is CASSPTGGEDKNIQYF. For the CDR3, the DNA is TGTGCCAGCAGTCCGACAGGGGGTGAGGACAAAAACATTCAGTACTTC.

The V and J genes are TRBV5-1 and TRBJ2-1; 10 bases align to TRBD1. This CDR3 is 15 amino acids long. Germline CDR1 and CDR2: SGHRS and YFSETQ. J lost 14 bases, V lost 4 bases, and 15 bases had no gene match. Written as DNA, the CDR3 is TGCGCCAGCAGCCCCGAAATTCGCGGACAGGGGGACAAGTTCTTC. Protein product: CASSPEIRGQGDKFF.

The genes are TRBV7-2 and TRBJ2-5; 7 bases fit TRBD1. The DNA end favors TRBJ2-1, so the J call may be wrong. This CDR3 contains 15 residues. Germline values: CDR1 SGHTA, CDR2 FQGNSA. This CDR3 reads CASSRGGLRQETQFF. DNA of the CDR3: TGTGCCAGCAGCCGAGGGGGCTTGAGGCAAGAGACCCAGTTCTTC.

V and J are TRBV29-1 and TRBJ2-5; weak D call: TRBD2 (6 bases). The germline V gene has CDR1 SQVTM and CDR2 ANQGSEA. The germline V and J ends were trimmed by 3 bases and 5 bases, with 13 bases remaining between them. The CDR3 is 13 residues long. The CDR3 DNA is TGCAGCGTTGAGGGCGGGGAGGCGGAGACCCAGTACTTC. It codes for CSVEGGEAETQYF. The full variable domain, completed using reference TRBV29-1 and TRBJ2-5, is SAVISQKPSRDICQRGTSLTIQCQVDSQVTMMFWYRQQPGQSLTLIATANQGSEATYESGFVIDKFPISRPNLTFSTLTVSNMSPEDSSIYLCSVEGGEAETQYFGPGTRLLVL.

The rearrangement joins TRBV6-1 to TRBJ2-3; 10 bases line up with TRBD2. Unmatched junction bases numbered 11, after V lost 6 bases and J lost 2 bases. This CDR3 region has 17 residues. Germline CDR1 is MNHNS and CDR2 is SASEGT. In DNA form, the CDR3 reads TGTGCCAGCAGCCAAACCGAACTAGCGGGATTCACAGATACGCAGTATTTT. Translated: CASSQTELAGFTDTQYF.

The rearrangement joins TRBV27 to TRBJ2-7, with 9 bases lining up with TRBD1. J lost 5 bases, V lost 4 bases, and 6 bases had no gene match. CDR1 and CDR2 (germline): MNHEY, SMNVEV (reference sequence). This CDR3 spans 14 amino acids. The CDR3: CASSSTGTGHEQYF. The CDR3 nucleotides are TGTGCCAGCAGTTCGACCGGGACAGGGCACGAGCAGTACTTC.

This clonotype has a handful of counts. This chain joins TRBV9 and TRBJ2-7; unclear D gene. The CDR3 contains 14 residues. Germline CDR1 SGDLS, CDR2 YYNGEE. V was pared by 4 bases and J by 2 bases, with 13 bases between. The CDR3 loop reads CASSPSWAAYEQYF. For the CDR3, the DNA is TGTGCCAGCAGCCCATCTTGGGCCGCCTACGAGCAGTACTTC.

The genes are TRBV10-3 and TRBJ2-7; a weak D match, TRBD1 (6 bases). The germline V gene encodes CDR1 ENHRY and CDR2 SYGVKD. The CDR3 is 14 residues long. Trimming shortened V by 2 bases and J by 4 bases, and 12 bases separated the two germline ends. This CDR3 reads CAISEGGTLYEQYF. The CDR3 bases are TGTGCCATCAGTGAGGGTGGGACACTTTACGAGCAGTACTTC.

This clonotype was observed at least ten times. The chain carries TRBV12-3 or TRBV12-4 and TRBJ2-6, with a possible D match to TRBD1 (6 bases). The CDR3 runs to 14 residues. Trimming pared 4 bases from V and 4 bases from J, leaving 8 bases between. The CDR3 protein is CASSYQGGANVLTF. The CDR3 bases are TGTGCCAGCAGTTACCAGGGGGGGGCCAACGTCCTGACTTTC.

The chain couples TRBV18 to TRBJ2-1; the match to TRBD1 covers 11 bases. This CDR3 region has 20 residues. The V gene's germline CDR1 is KGHSH and CDR2 LQKENI. The V segment lost 4 bases and the J segment 0 bases; nucleotides outside the gene matches: 14. The CDR3 nucleotides read TGTGCCAGCTCACTATTACCGGGACAGGGGGGAGCCCGCTCCTACAATGAGCAGTTCTTC. Amino acids: CASSLLPGQGGARSYNEQFF.

The genes are TRBV10-3 and TRBJ1-6; 9 nucleotides line up with TRBD1. The CDR3 is 15 residues long. Germline-derived CDR1 and CDR2 are ENHRY and SYGVKD. Germline trimming cut 5 bases from V and 7 bases from J; bases unmatched to any gene: 6. The CDR3 is CAISRDRADNSPLHF. Written as DNA, the CDR3 is TGTGCCATCAGTCGGGACAGGGCAGACAATTCACCCCTCCACTTT.

This clonotype was observed a few times. The chain uses TRBV27 and TRBJ1-6; no firm D call. Germline V CDR1 and CDR2: MNHEY, SMNVEV (reference sequence). The CDR3 is 13 amino acids. V was cut by 0 bases and J by 7 bases, with 4 bases left in between. The CDR3 region is CASSLSINSPLHF. The CDR3 coding sequence is TGTGCCAGCAGTTTATCGATAAATTCACCCCTCCACTTT.